The sequence of this T cell receptor (beta chain) was determined in a study of cytomegalovirus exposure and HLA in healthy donors (dated by TCRdb to 2016 to 2017). Looking at the study overall: An earlier analysis of about 560 of the donors reported about 260 Gb of sequence data and about 120 million unique TCR beta sequences obtained from around 190 million T cells. An early release covering about 600 HLA-typed donors comprised 250 to 350 gigabases of sequencing data and about 90 million unique TCR sequences. Among the roughly 410 genotyped donors, about 83% belonged to the genetic ancestry cluster associated with self-reported Caucasian donors. The study aimed to test whether cataloging public T cell receptors could reveal signatures of past pathogen exposure. The study profiled the T cell repertoires of 500 to 800 subjects by immunosequencing and related them to cytomegalovirus serostatus. Besides the first cohort of approximately 710 subjects, a separate validation cohort made up of about 120 different subjects was used. To predict cytomegalovirus infection status, the study combined high-throughput TCR immunosequencing, statistical association of individual TCRs with disease status, and machine learning. In a later analysis, previously published TCR beta repertoires from about 640 donors were re-analyzed and high-resolution HLA genotyping was added so that TCR occurrence patterns could be studied. The later analysis used no new phenotypic data to find candidate immune exposures, relying instead on TCR beta sequences and their occurrence across donors. An earlier analysis of 587 of the donors applied high-throughput TCR beta sequencing to assess whether each TCR beta V gene segment acted as functional or pseudogenic. Donor age, sex, ethnicity and CMV serostatus were collected together with the repertoire data. In a later genetic analysis, genome-wide SNP genotypes for about three fifths of the roughly 670 donors were used, and that subset was treated as a discovery cohort. Every repertoire in the discovery cohort had been generated on one and the same sequencing platform. HLA typing included class I and class II loci at four-digit resolution. The number of typed donors differed by locus: about 629-630 for A, B, C, DRB1 and DQB1; 500 to 550 for DQA1; approximately 600 for DPA1; and some 470 for DPB1. Four to six DR-DQ haplotypes were handled as single units for association and clustering, since linkage in the cohort was strong. Among about 410 genotyped donors of the cohort, an average of roughly 230,000 unique TCR beta nucleotide sequences was sequenced per donor, of which about 19% were non-productive.

In total, 600 or so healthy bone marrow donors made up the cohort. Cohort members were all nominally healthy when sampled, although unrecorded immune exposures were likely present. CMV serostatus was recorded as positive for about 310 and negative for about half of the 666 cohort members, whereas no CMV serostatus was recorded for the donor in question. Every donor gave a peripheral blood sample, and the peripheral blood mononuclear cells from that sample were used for TCR beta sequencing. Genomic DNA extraction from the blood cell samples was performed with the Qiagen DNeasy Blood Extraction Kit. Receptor amplification or capture employed the immunoSEQ multiplex PCR assay. The multiplex PCR relied on a mix of 60 forward primers for TCR Vbeta segments and 13 reverse primers for TCR Jbeta segments. The CDR3 region of rearranged TCR beta genes was amplified from genomic DNA by a multiplex PCR assay. Amplified TCR beta libraries were sequenced as 87-base-pair reads on the Illumina HiSeq System. Per the authors' processing: A later analysis tallied 75 million to 95 million unique TCR beta chains across the approximately 670 repertoires, and some 10 million of those chains were shared by two or more donors. A nearest-neighbor algorithm error-corrected the raw reads and collapsed the reads into unique sequences, merging closely related sequences to remove PCR and sequencing errors. To assign V, D and J gene segments, CDR3 sequences were aligned to IMGT reference sequences. Each retained sequence needed at least a six-nucleotide match to both a V gene segment and a J gene segment. Rearrangements were classified as productive when the CDR3 lacked stop codons and remained in frame with V and J, and all other rearrangements were classified as non-productive. CDR3 was defined by IMGT convention, running from the second conserved V-encoded cysteine to the conserved J-encoded phenylalanine. The earlier analysis of 587 of the donors excluded sequences that lacked an unambiguous match to a single V gene segment. In an earlier analysis of some 590 of the donors, a V segment was called functional when productive rearrangements were above 56.7%, and segregating when the standard deviation between donors exceeded 5%. A statistical classification framework was built to diagnose cytomegalovirus status from the catalog of TCR beta chain sequences. In a later analysis, V and J genes were assigned by comparing TCR nucleotide sequences against IMGT/GENE-DB human TR gene sequences. The TCRdist pipeline was used in a later analysis to assign CDR3 sequences and most-parsimonious VDJ recombination scenarios. A later analysis defined each TCR beta chain by its CDR3 amino acid sequence plus V-gene family, and excluded reads lacking a unique V-gene family. To address suspected cross-contamination and a sequencing artifact, a later analysis removed 550 to 750 highly shared, low-generation-probability nucleotide sequences. For each public chain, a later analysis derived a clonal expansion index from normalized ranks of inferred template counts within each repertoire. Generation probabilities in a later analysis came from a VDJ recombination model fitted to out-of-frame rearrangements, and those results were checked against IGoR. A later analysis scored TCR-TCR, TCR-HLA and TCR-CMV co-occurrence with hypergeometric tests, applying a repertoire-size bias correction to TCR pairs. A later analysis estimated false discovery rates by permuting HLA or CMV assignments 20 times. In a later analysis, co-occurring TCRs were grouped using DBSCAN, with TCRdist sequence similarity added in when clustering inside HLA-allele-positive subsets. Repertoires with fewer than 30,000 or more than 120,000 public chains, plus five repertoires with anomalous nucleotide sharing, were excluded from co-occurrence clustering. TCRdb stores this immuneACCESS table with in-frame sequences only. Part of the clones is absent; in the studies checked, under half of the shortfall reflects unresolved V genes, and no reason is known for the rest. V and J calls and clone size come straight from that table; D and trimming were deduced from the DNA. The sample includes some 130,000 clones, with about 82% observed a single time. The ten largest clones capture less than 5% of the sample.

V trim: 1 base; J trim: 4 bases; unmatched bases: 4. Counted from cysteine to phenylalanine, this CDR3 has 14 amino acids. Kept here is only the CDR3 DNA, which spans 42 bases and is read in frame from base 1. The germline V gene provides CDR1 SGHAT and CDR2 FQNNGV. Details on this clone: Its antigen has not been determined. It has no much larger one-base neighbor in the sample; base qualities were not kept.

Overall results and qualifications from the work: A cluster of highly shared sequence variants was judged likely to represent a technical artifact of the sequencing pipeline. In a later genetic analysis, fewer N-insertions in productive TCRs were reported among donors in an Asian-associated ancestry cluster than the approximately 710-donor mean. In a later genetic analysis, a missense DCLRE1C variant was associated with V-gene and J-gene trimming of TCR beta chains, and the association was replicated in an independent cohort. At a false discovery rate of 0.05, a later analysis linked fewer than 20,000 TCR beta sequences to specific HLA alleles. In a later analysis, HLA-associated TCR beta chains showed more clonal expansion and lower generation probabilities than non-associated chains that were equally common. Assigning TCR associations to individual alleles was difficult when HLA alleles, especially DR and DQ, strongly co-occurred. In vitro tests confirmed that three of the cytomegalovirus-associated TCR beta chains recognize cytomegalovirus antigens. Some IMGT-functional V segments, including TRBV6-2 and TRBV6-3, could not be distinguished by the 87-base-pair reads and were therefore excluded. While some public TCRs were present in many individuals, most TCR sequences turned up only very rarely across donors. For the cohort, immune exposure information was limited to CMV serostatus. Most CMV-associated TCR beta chains appeared to be HLA-restricted in a later analysis, and the HLA associations seemed to be driven largely by CMV exposure. Because counts were too low, seventeen rarely observed V segments, including chromosome 9 orphons, were excluded from the earlier analysis of several hundred of the donors. Correlated functional status among segregating V segments might reflect linkage disequilibrium, but an unknown experimental factor could not be ruled out. According to the authors, the approach could potentially be generalized to other disease states and immunological phenotypes. In a later analysis, several top co-occurrence clusters were reported to appear linked to parvovirus B19, influenza, CMV and Epstein-Barr virus. A further reported finding was that TCR beta sequences accurately predicted the HLA-A and HLA-B alleles for most subjects in the first cohort. This cohort had only TCR beta chains sequenced, and the lack of alpha or paired-chain data limited which features could be detected. According to a later analysis, TCR association rates differed among HLA loci, with DRB1 alleles showing the most associated TCRs and HLA-C alleles showing the fewest. An earlier analysis of around 600 of the donors showed that most TCR beta V segments appeared in productive rearrangements either about 90% or about 30% of the time, which broadly matched IMGT annotations. HLA typing was unavailable for some donors at each locus, so association tests used only the typed subset. A total of fewer than 200 TCR beta chains were listed by the study as associated with cytomegalovirus. The presence/absence analyses assumed that sequencing depth was roughly uniform across donors, and that assumption may not be true. The classifier was reported to diagnose cytomegalovirus status with high specificity and sensitivity in both the original and validation cohorts.

The receptor's source is a man between 25 and 39 years old in good health. Sequencing was performed on PBMCs. The sequence joins TRBV11-2 to TRBJ2-7; 7 bases in the junction line up with TRBD1. The DNA sequence follows: TGTGCCAGCAGCTTAGGACAGGGTGGGTACGAGCAGTACTTC. Translation gives CASSLGQGGYEQYF.